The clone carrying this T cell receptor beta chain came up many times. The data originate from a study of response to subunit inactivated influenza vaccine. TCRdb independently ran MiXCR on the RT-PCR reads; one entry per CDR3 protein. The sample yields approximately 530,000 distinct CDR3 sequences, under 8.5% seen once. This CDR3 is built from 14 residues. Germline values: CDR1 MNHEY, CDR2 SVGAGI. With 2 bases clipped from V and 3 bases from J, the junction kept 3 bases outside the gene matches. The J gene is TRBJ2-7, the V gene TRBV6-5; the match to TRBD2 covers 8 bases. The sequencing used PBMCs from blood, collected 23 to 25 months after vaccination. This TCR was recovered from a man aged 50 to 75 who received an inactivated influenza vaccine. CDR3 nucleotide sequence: TGTGCCAGCAGTTACGACACTAGCGGCTACGAGCAGTACTTC. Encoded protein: CASSYDTSGYEQYF.